Reported below is one TCR beta chain. Assay used: immunoSEQ multiplex PCR; TCRdb lists only in-frame clones, some missing. The repertoire consists of 65,000 to 85,000 clones, with roughly 91% occurring once and the leading ten covering 1.4%. The source of the sample is a study of T cell changes during pregnancy in multiple sclerosis. CDR1 and CDR2 (germline): SGHNT, YENEEA. CDR3 length equals 14 residues. The germline V and J ends were trimmed by 5 bases and 0 bases, with 10 bases remaining between them. The receptor's source is a female donor with multiple sclerosis, enrolled in a pregnancy study. The source was peripheral blood, collected in the third trimester of pregnancy. The V call is TRBV11-3, the J call TRBJ2-5; D ambiguous. The CDR3 is CASSPHEDQETQYF. For the CDR3, the DNA is TGTGCCAGCAGCCCCCATGAGGACCAAGAGACCCAGTACTTC.